The 30 T cell receptor beta chains in this list originate from one sample, sequenced in a study of cytomegalovirus exposure and HLA in healthy donors. Primers: 60 Vbeta forward and 13 Jbeta reverse. The assay was immunoSEQ multiplex PCR, and TCRdb's table has in-frame clones only and misses some. The sample includes about 82,000 clones, approximately 69% seen only once; the top ten take over 7.5%. The sequenced sample consisted of PBMCs. These receptors all stem from a man between 40 and 49 years old in good health and CMV-seropositive.

There are a few counts of this clone. The gene calls are TRBV4-3 and TRBJ1-5; D is unclear. Germline V lookup: CDR1 LGHNA, CDR2 YSLEER. CDR3 size: 16 residues. Trimming took 0 bases from V and 4 from J, leaving 13 bases between them. For the CDR3, the DNA is TGCGCCAGCAGCCAAGATTTTAGGCGGAAAAATCAGCCCCAGCATTTT. Translation gives CASSQDFRRKNQPQHF.

The chain links TRBV15 to TRBJ2-1; tentative D call: TRBD1 (6 bases). Trimming removed 0 bases from V and 8 bases from J, with 11 bases in between. This CDR3 is 14 amino acids long. Germline CDR1 is LNHNV and CDR2 is YYDKDF (reference sequence). CDR3 nucleotide sequence: TGTGCCACCAGCAGAGATGGGGGCGGGTATGAGCAGTTCTTC. Amino acid sequence: CATSRDGGGYEQFF.

V gene TRBV5-4 combines with J gene TRBJ2-7, with 7 bases fitting TRBD1. This CDR3 is built from 14 residues. The V and J ends lost 0 bases and 6 bases, in that order; junction bases with no gene match: 6. Germline CDR1 reads SGHNT; CDR2 reads YYREEE (reference sequence). CDR3 protein: CASSLDRGPAEQYF. The CDR3 region has the DNA TGTGCCAGCAGCTTGGACAGGGGTCCCGCCGAGCAGTACTTC.

About this clone itself: As the CDR3 is not closed by the conserved phenylalanine or tryptophan, this likely results from a read error. It is unclear where the CDR3 begins or ends on the DNA, so no DNA is shown, and the CDR3 is as TCRdb lists it. This chain links TRBV7-6 with TRBJ1-1; no check of the table's D call, TRBD1, against the DNA was made. The CDR3 comprises 14 residues, both ends counted. Germline V CDR1 and CDR2: SGHVS, FNYEAQ. The CDR3 spells CASSPKPGQAALRY.

The chain carries TRBV14 and TRBJ2-5; possible D gene TRBD1, 5 bases. Near its end, the DNA agrees better with TRBJ2-7, so the J call may be wrong. There are 15 residues in the CDR3. From germline, CDR1 is SGHDN and CDR2 FVKESK. The CDR3 DNA follows: TGTGCCAGCAGCGACGCGACAGCTATCTCCTACGAGCAGTACTTC. Protein: CASSDATAISYEQYF.

This clone is a singleton in its sample. This chain links TRBV4-3 with TRBJ1-4; possibly TRBD1 for D (6 bases). The V and J ends lost 0 bases and 3 bases respectively, with 14 bases between them. Germline CDR1 is LGHNA and CDR2 is YSLEER. The CDR3 consists of 17 residues. CDR3 loop: CASSQDAQGHSNEKLFF. Written as DNA, the CDR3 is TGCGCCAGCAGCCAAGATGCCCAGGGGCACTCTAATGAAAAACTGTTTTTT.

The chain uses TRBV19 and TRBJ2-3, with TRBD2 matching over 7 bases. Germline-derived CDR1 and CDR2 are LNHDA and SQIVND (reference sequence). V shed 4 bases and J 5 bases; nucleotides not matched to a gene: 15. CDR3 length: 17 residues. The CDR3 spells CASSRATSALRGDTQYF. The CDR3 DNA reads as TGTGCCAGTAGTAGAGCAACTAGCGCCCTACGTGGAGATACGCAGTATTTT.

A few counts support this clone. The chain joins TRBV18 to TRBJ2-5; TRBD2 is a possible D gene (5 bases). V lost 1 base and J lost 2, with 5 bases in between. The CDR3 runs to 13 residues. The germline V gene encodes CDR1 KGHSH and CDR2 LQKENI. The CDR3 nucleotides read TGTGCCAGCTCACCACGGGAGCAAGAGACCCAGTACTTC. Residues: CASSPREQETQYF.

The gene calls are TRBV5-1 and TRBJ2-7; 9 bases line up with TRBD1. Germline V CDR1 and CDR2: SGHRS, YFSETQ. This CDR3 has 14 residues. Unmatched junction bases numbered 6, after V lost 6 bases and J lost 2 bases. CDR3 protein: CASKNGQGPYEQYF. The CDR3 nucleotides are TGCGCCAGCAAGAACGGACAGGGGCCCTACGAGCAGTACTTC.

The J gene is TRBJ2-7, the V gene TRBV30; 9 positions match TRBD2. Trimming cost V 2 bases and J 4 bases; bases outside gene matches: 12. This CDR3 is built from 16 residues. Germline values: CDR1 GTSNPN, CDR2 SVGIG (reference sequence). CDR3 DNA: TGTGCCTGGAGTCCCCTTGTGCGGGAGGGCCGGTACGAGCAGTACTTC. Its translation is CAWSPLVREGRYEQYF.

This chain connects TRBV27 to TRBJ2-7; D is undetermined. The CDR3 length is 13 residues. Germline values: CDR1 MNHEY, CDR2 SMNVEV (reference sequence). The V end was cut by 5 bases, the J end by 7 bases, with 15 bases between. CDR3 sequence (DNA): TGTGCCAGCAGTCCTGGTCTAGGAGCAGAGCAGTACTTC. It encodes CASSPGLGAEQYF.

V and J are TRBV5-5 and TRBJ2-3; D is unresolved. The V gene's germline CDR1 is SGHKS and CDR2 YYEKEE (reference sequence). The CDR3 is made up of 14 amino acids. V shed 4 bases and J shed 5 bases, with 14 bases lying between them. The CDR3 DNA follows: TGTGCCAGCAGCCTGCGCCCTAATGGAGATACGCAGTATTTT. The encoded protein is CASSLRPNGDTQYF. Full variable domain (outside the CDR3, taken from reference TRBV5-5 and TRBJ2-3): DAGVTQSPTHLIKTRGQQVTLRCSPISGHKSVSWYQQVLGQGPQFIFQYYEKEERGRGNFPDRFSARQFPNYSSELNVNALLLGDSALYLCASSLRPNGDTQYFGPGTRLTVL.

This clone was observed a handful of times. The chain recombines TRBV7-2 with TRBJ1-5; 9 nucleotides agree with TRBD1. CDR1 and CDR2 (germline): SGHTA, FQGNSA. With V trimmed by 7 bases and J by 6 bases, 7 bases remained unmatched. The CDR3 extends over 14 amino acids. The DNA of the CDR3 is TGTGCCAGCAACAGACAGGGGGAGGGTCAGCCCCAGCATTTT. Protein: CASNRQGEGQPQHF.

This clone was recorded a few times. The chain has TRBV30 and TRBJ2-1; tentative D call: TRBD1 (5 bases). Germline CDR1 is GTSNPN and CDR2 is SVGIG (reference sequence). The CDR3 loop spans 11 amino acids. Trimming removed 4 bases from V and 8 bases from J, with 9 bases in between. The CDR3 here is CAWTLGDEQFF. Here the CDR3 DNA reads TGTGCCTGGACCCTAGGGGATGAGCAGTTCTTC.

This clone has just a few counts. This rearrangement joins TRBV7-3 to TRBJ2-5; 8 positions agree with TRBD1. The end of the DNA is better explained by TRBJ2-7, so the J call may be wrong. There are 14 residues in the CDR3. From germline, CDR1 is SGHTA and CDR2 FQGTGA. The CDR3 DNA reads TGTGCCAGCAGCTTAGGACAGGGTACCTACGAGCAGTACTTC. This translates into CASSLGQGTYEQYF.

This clone showed up just a few times. This rearrangement joins TRBV15 to TRBJ1-2; D unresolved. CDR1 LNHNV and CDR2 YYDKDF come from the germline V gene (reference sequence). The CDR3 length is 16 residues. V was cut by 2 bases and J by 7 bases, with 20 bases left in between. CDR3 residues: CATSRRARRNMSGYTF. As DNA, the CDR3 is TGTGCCACCAGCAGACGGGCCCGGAGGAATATGAGTGGCTACACCTTC.

The chain employs TRBV4-1 and TRBJ2-1, with TRBD2 matching 10 bases. CDR1 is MGHRA and CDR2 is YSYEKL in the germline V gene. With V trimmed by 1 base and J by 4 bases, 10 bases remained unmatched. CDR3 size: 18 residues. The CDR3 DNA is TGCGCCAGCAGCCAAGCTAGCGGGAGCCCCGATATTTACAATGAGCAGTTCTTC. Translated: CASSQASGSPDIYNEQFF.

V gene TRBV7-9 combines with J gene TRBJ1-1, with 10 bases identical to TRBD1. CDR1 and CDR2 (germline): SEHNR, FQNEAQ (reference sequence). Germline trimming cut 6 bases from V and 5 bases from J; bases unmatched to any gene: 6. The CDR3 runs 14 residues. The CDR3 sequence is CASRWGQGNTEAFF. The CDR3 nucleotides are TGTGCCAGCAGGTGGGGACAGGGGAATACTGAAGCTTTCTTT.

To note about this clone: Other DNA sequences in the sample encode the same CDR3. This chain uses TRBV9 with TRBJ2-7, with TRBD2 matching 12 bases. CDR3 size: 15 residues. Germline V CDR1 and CDR2: SGDLS, YYNGEE. V trimming: 0 bases; J trimming: 2 bases; junction bases outside the gene matches: 0. CDR3: CASSVGLAGAYEQYF. CDR3 bases: TGTGCCAGCAGCGTAGGACTAGCGGGGGCCTACGAGCAGTACTTC.

The table lists this clone with a count of one. This chain connects TRBV9 to TRBJ2-1; D gene unclear. The CDR3 covers 13 residues. Trimming took 0 bases from V and 6 from J, leaving 7 bases between them. Germline V lookup: CDR1 SGDLS, CDR2 YYNGEE. The CDR3 spells CASSVATANEQFF. CDR3 nucleotides: TGTGCCAGCAGCGTAGCTACTGCCAATGAGCAGTTCTTC. Filled out from reference TRBV9 and TRBJ2-1, the complete variable domain reads DSGVTQTPKHLITATGQRVTLRCSPRSGDLSVYWYQQSLDQGLQFLIQYYNGEERAKGNILERFSAQQFPDLHSELNLSSLELGDSALYFCASSVATANEQFFGPGTRLTVL.

The chain combines TRBV4-1 with TRBJ2-3, with TRBD2 matching 11 bases. There are 20 residues in the CDR3. V was pared by 1 base and J by 0 bases, with 12 bases of the junction left unmatched. Germline V CDR1 and CDR2: MGHRA, YSYEKL. In DNA, the CDR3 is TGCGCCAGCAGCCAAGGGCCCTCTTGGACTAGCGGGTCTAGCACAGATACGCAGTATTTT. It codes for CASSQGPSWTSGSSTDTQYF.

V usage is TRBV30 and J usage is TRBJ1-5; D is ambiguous. There are 15 residues in the CDR3. The germline V and J ends were trimmed by 1 base and 1 base, with 11 bases remaining between them. Germline V gene data show CDR1 as GTSNPN and CDR2 as SVGIG (reference sequence). CDR3 loop: CAWSGQAKSNQPQHF. CDR3 sequence (DNA): TGTGCCTGGAGTGGGCAGGCGAAGAGCAATCAGCCCCAGCATTTT. Full variable domain (outside the CDR3, taken from reference TRBV30 and TRBJ1-5): SQTIHQWPATLVQPVGSPLSLECTVEGTSNPNLYWYRQAAGRGLQLLFYSVGIGQISSEVPQNLSASRPQDRQFILSSKKLLLSDSGFYLCAWSGQAKSNQPQHFGDGTRLSIL.

V usage is TRBV10-3 and J usage is TRBJ1-6; D is ambiguous. CDR1 ENHRY and CDR2 SYGVKD come from the germline V gene. V lost 11 bases, J lost 7 bases, and 18 bases lay in between. The CDR3 is 14 amino acids. The CDR3 nucleotides are TGTGCCGTGTCGCCGACAACGCTGAATTCACCCCTCCACTTT. Protein: CAVSPTTLNSPLHF.

This clone has just a few counts. This chain uses TRBV28 with TRBJ1-4, with no clear D. V shed 2 bases and J shed 5 bases, with 9 bases lying between them. This CDR3 comprises 14 residues. Looked up from germline, CDR1 is MDHEN and CDR2 is SYDVKM. Here the CDR3 reads CASSLRRVNEKLFF. The CDR3 DNA is TGTGCCAGCAGTTTACGGCGGGTCAATGAAAAACTGTTTTTT.

V and J are TRBV7-2 and TRBJ2-1; TRBD2 might be the D (6 bases). The CDR3 consists of 14 residues. Trimming took 3 bases from V and 6 from J, leaving 12 bases between them. The V gene's germline CDR1 is SGHTA and CDR2 FQGNSA. The CDR3 nucleotides are TGTGCCAGCAGCTTCGTGGCGGGGTCCAATGAGCAGTTCTTC. Protein sequence: CASSFVAGSNEQFF. Full variable domain (rest looked up from reference TRBV7-2 and TRBJ2-1): GAGVSQSPSNKVTEKGKDVELRCDPISGHTALYWYRQSLGQGLEFLIYFQGNSAPDKSGLPSDRFSAERTGGSVSTLTIQRTQQEDSAVYLCASSFVAGSNEQFFGPGTRLTVL.

This clone was found a few times. This chain connects TRBV28 to TRBJ1-5; TRBD1 aligns across 7 bases. The germline V gene encodes CDR1 MDHEN and CDR2 SYDVKM. This CDR3 comprises 15 residues. V gave up 6 bases and J gave up 7 bases; unmatched junction bases: 12. In nucleotides, the CDR3 is TGTGCCAGCAGATCCCCTACAGGGGCAGGCCAGCCCCAGCATTTT. Translation gives CASRSPTGAGQPQHF.

This chain connects TRBV2 to TRBJ2-3, with 10 bases matching TRBD1. This CDR3 has 14 amino acids. Per the germline V gene, CDR1 is SNHLY and CDR2 is FYNNEI. Trimming at V came to 4 bases and at J to 5 bases, leaving 3 bases not matched to a gene. CDR3 sequence (DNA): TGTGCCAGCAGTGGGACAGGGGGTATAGATACGCAGTATTTT. Amino acids: CASSGTGGIDTQYF. The variable domain in full, completed from reference TRBV2 and TRBJ2-3, reads EPEVTQTPSHQVTQMGQEVILRCVPISNHLYFYWYRQILGQKVEFLVSFYNNEISEKSEIFDDQFSVERPDGSNFTLKIRSTKLEDSAMYFCASSGTGGIDTQYFGPGTRLTVL.

This chain links TRBV6-1 with TRBJ2-1, with 9 bases fitting TRBD1. This CDR3 comprises 15 residues. Trimming took 10 bases from V and 9 from J; bases not matched to a gene: 16. The germline CDR1 and CDR2 sequences are MNHNS and SASEGT. DNA for the CDR3: TGTGCCACCATTCCAGGACAGGGGCAGGAAAGTGAGCAGTTCTTC. Translation: CATIPGQGQESEQFF.

The chain links TRBV2 to TRBJ2-3, with 7 bases aligning to TRBD1. The CDR3 runs 14 residues. CDR1 SNHLY and CDR2 FYNNEI come from the germline V gene. The V and J ends lost 9 bases and 0 bases, in that order; junction bases with no gene match: 6. Here the CDR3 DNA reads TGTGCCAGTTCTCAGGGGGTAAGCACAGATACGCAGTATTTT. Its translation: CASSQGVSTDTQYF.

The rearrangement joins TRBV19 to TRBJ2-7, with 7 bases that match TRBD1. CDR1 and CDR2 (germline): LNHDA, SQIVND (reference sequence). The CDR3 contains 14 residues. Losses at the gene ends were 5 bases for V and 2 bases for J; bases not matched to a gene: 6. CDR3 residues: CASSSPGQTYEQYF. The DNA of the CDR3 is TGTGCCAGTAGTTCACCGGGACAGACCTACGAGCAGTACTTC.